The 32 T cell receptor beta chains listed next were all sequenced from one sample in a study of OX40 agonist ivuxolimab in advanced cancers. The data were produced by immunoSEQ multiplex PCR, yet TCRdb's version contains in-frame clones alone and is incomplete. In the table there are about 69,000 clones, 85% to 90% of which are singletons. The sequenced sample was CD4+ or CD8+ T cells sorted from blood, obtained in a trial of the OX40 agonist ivuxolimab. These receptors all stem from an adult with an advanced solid tumor such as melanoma, head and neck, liver or kidney cancer.

The V gene is TRBV7-2, the J gene TRBJ2-3; D is possibly TRBD2 (6 bases). The CDR3 is made up of 16 amino acids. Germline V gene data show CDR1 as SGHTA and CDR2 as FQGNSA. The germline V and J ends were trimmed by 1 base and 3 bases, with 14 bases remaining between them. CDR3 protein: CASSLVVSGPTDTQYF. CDR3 nucleotide sequence: TGTGCCAGCAGCTTAGTTGTTAGCGGACCGACAGATACGCAGTATTTT.

V gene TRBV19 combines with J gene TRBJ2-1, with TRBD1 matching 7 bases. CDR1 is LNHDA and CDR2 is SQIVND in the germline V gene (reference sequence). There are 14 residues in the CDR3. V lost 5 bases, J lost 8 bases, and 9 bases stayed unmatched. The CDR3 sequence is CASSSSTGWDEQFF. The CDR3 nucleotides are TGTGCCAGTAGTTCCTCGACAGGGTGGGATGAGCAGTTCTTC.

The chain is built from TRBV4-3 and TRBJ2-1, with 9 bases aligning to TRBD2. There are 17 residues in the CDR3. Per germline, CDR1 LGHNA and CDR2 YSLEER. After removal of 0 bases from V and 5 bases from J, the junction contained 8 bases not matched to a gene. DNA of the CDR3: TGCGCCAGCAGCCAAGATGGGCTAGCGGGGTTCGACAATGAGCAGTTCTTC. Translating gives CASSQDGLAGFDNEQFF.

V is TRBV14 and J is TRBJ1-2; possibly TRBD1 for D (6 bases). Trimming stripped 7 bases from V and 5 bases from J, with 14 bases between. The CDR3 has 13 residues. Germline V lookup: CDR1 SGHDN, CDR2 FVKESK. The DNA for the CDR3 is TGTGCCAGCAACTGGACAGACCTTTATGGCTACACCTTC. It specifies CASNWTDLYGYTF.

This chain joins TRBV5-4 and TRBJ2-1; 8 bases agree with TRBD1. The germline gives CDR1 SGHNT, CDR2 YYREEE (reference sequence). The junction had 3 bases not matched to a gene; V was cut back by 7 bases and J by 3 bases. The CDR3 contains 13 residues. The CDR3 loop is CASEDRVYNEQFF. For the CDR3, the DNA is TGTGCCAGCGAGGACAGGGTCTACAATGAGCAGTTCTTC.

V gene TRBV27 combines with J gene TRBJ2-3; maybe TRBD2 (5 bases). The CDR3 spans 16 residues. V lost 5 bases, J lost 0 bases, and 15 bases lay in between. CDR1 is MNHEY and CDR2 is SMNVEV in the germline V gene (reference sequence). CDR3 nucleotides: TGTGCCAGCAGTCCGCTAGCATTCACTAGCACAGATACGCAGTATTTT. This sequence encodes CASSPLAFTSTDTQYF.

The CDR3 nucleotides read TGTGCCAGCAGTCCTACAGCGAGCTCCTATAATTCACCCCTCCACTTT. Amino acids: CASSPTASSYNSPLHF. The chain recombines TRBV13 with TRBJ1-6; D not resolved. Germline V gene data show CDR1 as PRHDT and CDR2 as FYEKMQ (reference sequence). V was shortened by 6 bases and J by 0 bases, with 12 bases between the two germline ends. The CDR3 loop spans 16 amino acids.

This clone occurred once. The chain recombines TRBV13 with TRBJ1-1; no clear D gene. V was shortened by 1 base and J by 4 bases, with 13 bases between the two germline ends. Germline CDR1 is PRHDT and CDR2 is FYEKMQ (reference sequence). The CDR3 consists of 15 residues. CDR3 region: CASSLARGGGTEAFF. The CDR3 DNA is TGTGCCAGCAGCTTAGCCCGGGGAGGTGGCACTGAAGCTTTCTTT. The whole variable domain, remainder taken from reference TRBV13 and TRBJ1-1, is AAGVIQSPRHLIKEKRETATLKCYPIPRHDTVYWYQQGPGQDPQFLISFYEKMQSDKGSIPDRFSAQQFSDYHSELNMSSLELGDSALYFCASSLARGGGTEAFFGQGTRLTVV.

The chain links TRBV7-6 to TRBJ2-3; D is perhaps TRBD1 or TRBD2 (6 bases each). Per the germline V gene, CDR1 is SGHVS and CDR2 is FNYEAQ. The CDR3 is 14 residues long. The ends were cut back, 0 bases at V and 4 bases at J, with 8 bases in the middle. CDR3 loop: CASSLAGGADTQYF. The CDR3 DNA is TGTGCCAGCAGCTTAGCGGGGGGCGCAGATACGCAGTATTTT.

The chain links TRBV7-9 to TRBJ1-4, with 9 bases aligning to TRBD1. Germline trimming cut 5 bases from V and 6 bases from J; bases unmatched to any gene: 13. Germline CDR1 SEHNR, CDR2 FQNEAQ (reference sequence). This CDR3 region has 17 residues. As DNA, the CDR3 is TGTGCCAGCAGCCCAGACCTAGGGACAGGGTTGGATGAAAAACTGTTTTTT. This sequence encodes CASSPDLGTGLDEKLFF.

This rearrangement joins TRBV13 to TRBJ1-1, with D possibly being TRBD1 (6 bases). CDR1 and CDR2 (germline): PRHDT, FYEKMQ (reference sequence). The V end lost 2 bases, the J end lost 7 bases, and 17 bases lay between the germline ends. The CDR3 runs 15 residues. The CDR3 here is CASSLQGTKDSEAFF. The CDR3 DNA follows: TGTGCCAGCAGCTTACAGGGGACGAAGGATAGTGAAGCTTTCTTT.

There are a few counts of this clone. This chain links TRBV28 with TRBJ2-7; D may be TRBD1 (6 bases). The ends were cut back, 4 bases at V and 3 bases at J, with 19 bases in the middle. CDR3 length equals 16 residues. The germline V gene has CDR1 MDHEN and CDR2 SYDVKM. CDR3 coding DNA: TGTGCCAGCAGTTCCCGGGACACCTCAACTTACTACGAGCAGTACTTC. Protein sequence: CASSSRDTSTYYEQYF.

As concerns this clone: Other DNA sequences in the sample encode the same CDR3. V is TRBV19 and J is TRBJ1-1; 8 nucleotides align to TRBD1. From germline, CDR1 is LNHDA and CDR2 SQIVND (reference sequence). This CDR3 has 14 residues. J lost 3 bases, V lost 2 bases, and 2 bases had no gene match. In DNA form, the CDR3 reads TGTGCCAGTAGTATAACAGGGGGGTACACTGAAGCTTTCTTT. Translation: CASSITGGYTEAFF.

J is TRBJ2-3 and V is TRBV4-3, with 8 bases that match TRBD1. This CDR3 region has 17 residues. Per the germline V gene, CDR1 is LGHNA and CDR2 is YSLEER. J was trimmed by 4 bases and V by 0 bases; bases with no gene match: 9. CDR3 DNA: TGCGCCAGCAGCCAAGAGGAGGACAGGGAGATCCCAGATACGCAGTATTTT. Protein: CASSQEEDREIPDTQYF.

The genes are TRBV6-5 and TRBJ2-1; 12 bases align to TRBD2. In germline, CDR1 is MNHEY, CDR2 SVGAGI. CDR3 size: 16 residues. The V gene end was trimmed by 0 bases and the J gene end by 8 bases; junction bases not matched to a gene: 5. The CDR3 nucleotides read TGTGCCAGCAGTTACTCGACTAGCGGGAGTAGGGATGAGCAGTTCTTC. It codes for CASSYSTSGSRDEQFF.

V is TRBV5-1 and J is TRBJ2-1; 9 bases map to TRBD2. Trimming cost V 5 bases and J 2 bases; bases outside gene matches: 8. Germline CDR1 is SGHRS and CDR2 is YFSETQ. This CDR3 region has 16 residues. The DNA for the CDR3 is TGCGCCAGCAGTTTTAGCGGGAGTGCGGCCTACAATGAGCAGTTCTTC. This codes for CASSFSGSAAYNEQFF.

The chain has TRBV6-5 and TRBJ1-1; tentative D call: TRBD1 (5 bases). The CDR3 is 13 residues long. Germline values: CDR1 MNHEY, CDR2 SVGAGI. V was shortened by 7 bases and J by 7 bases, with 16 bases between the two germline ends. The DNA of the CDR3 is TGTGCCAGCACCCAAGCGGGGGGTCTTGAAGCTTTCTTT. It codes for CASTQAGGLEAFF.

The rearrangement links TRBV9 to TRBJ2-1; D gene uncertain. The V gene lost 7 bases and the J gene lost 3 bases, with 11 bases spanning the gap. The germline V gene has CDR1 SGDLS and CDR2 YYNGEE. This CDR3 is built from 13 residues. The CDR3 loop reads CASERAGYNEQFF. CDR3 nucleotides: TGTGCCAGCGAACGGGCAGGCTACAATGAGCAGTTCTTC.

The CDR3 region is CASSLPGREVGEQYF. The CDR3 bases are TGTGCCAGCAGCCTCCCGGGGCGGGAGGTCGGCGAGCAGTACTTC. The rearrangement joins TRBV7-9 to TRBJ2-7, with 8 positions matching TRBD2. Germline trimming cut 5 bases from V and 6 bases from J; bases unmatched to any gene: 12. In germline, CDR1 is SEHNR, CDR2 FQNEAQ (reference sequence). The CDR3 is made up of 15 amino acids. Supplemented by reference TRBV7-9 and TRBJ2-7, the full variable domain reads DTGVSQNPRHKITKRGQNVTFRCDPISEHNRLYWYRQTLGQGPEFLTYFQNEAQLEKSRLLSDRFSAERPKGSFSTLEIQRTEQGDSAMYLCASSLPGREVGEQYFGPGTRLTVT.

V is TRBV7-2 and J is TRBJ1-2; D gene ambiguous. Germline V gene sequence: CDR1 SGHTA, CDR2 FQGNSA. The CDR3 is 13 amino acids. With 1 base removed from V and 5 bases from J, the gap between germline ends came to 8 bases. CDR3: CASSLGSAYGYTF. The CDR3 bases are TGTGCCAGCAGCTTAGGTTCCGCTTATGGCTACACCTTC.

The chain links TRBV4-3 to TRBJ1-1; D may be TRBD1 (5 bases). The CDR3 has 16 amino acids. The V and J ends lost 0 bases and 0 bases respectively, with 11 bases between them. In germline, CDR1 is LGHNA, CDR2 YSLEER. The CDR3 spells CASSQDLSGLNTEAFF. The CDR3 region has the DNA TGCGCCAGCAGCCAAGATTTATCGGGACTGAACACTGAAGCTTTCTTT.

The V gene is TRBV19, the J gene TRBJ1-1; no definite D call. V lost 3 bases, J lost 3 bases, and 5 bases lay in between. The CDR3 runs to 12 residues. The germline V gene has CDR1 LNHDA and CDR2 SQIVND (reference sequence). The chain's CDR3 is CASSIGHTEAFF. The CDR3 coding sequence is TGTGCCAGTAGTATCGGCCACACTGAAGCTTTCTTT.

J is TRBJ2-7 and V is TRBV7-6; D uncertain. Trimming left V 3 bases short and J 4 bases short, with 16 bases between. This CDR3 region has 15 residues. Germline V CDR1 and CDR2: SGHVS, FNYEAQ. CDR3 sequence (DNA): TGTGCCAGCAGCTTTTGGGAAGGATACTTATACGAGCAGTACTTC. Translating it yields CASSFWEGYLYEQYF.

The CDR3 protein is CAIAWTVNTEAFF. CDR3 nucleotide sequence: TGTGCCATAGCTTGGACGGTGAACACTGAAGCTTTCTTT. This chain connects TRBV19 to TRBJ1-1, with D unresolved. Germline V lookup: CDR1 LNHDA, CDR2 SQIVND (reference sequence). This CDR3 is 13 amino acids long. V was cut by 10 bases and J by 0 bases, with 12 bases left in between.

The chain has TRBV27 and TRBJ2-1; unclear D gene. There are 11 residues in the CDR3. Germline-derived CDR1 and CDR2 are MNHEY and SMNVEV (reference sequence). With 5 bases removed from V and 7 bases from J, the gap between germline ends came to 6 bases. The CDR3 nucleotides are TGTGCCAGCAGTACCGGAAATGAGCAGTTCTTC. The encoded protein is CASSTGNEQFF.

The chain has TRBV7-9 and TRBJ2-7; D is perhaps TRBD2 (7 bases). The V end was cut by 5 bases, the J end by 11 bases, with 13 bases between. CDR1 and CDR2 (germline): SEHNR, FQNEAQ (reference sequence). The CDR3 extends over 11 amino acids. CDR3 loop: CASSPGGDEYF. Here the CDR3 DNA reads TGTGCCAGCAGCCCGGGGGGCGACGAGTACTTC. Variable domain in full (rest from reference TRBV7-9 and TRBJ2-7): DTGVSQNPRHKITKRGQNVTFRCDPISEHNRLYWYRQTLGQGPEFLTYFQNEAQLEKSRLLSDRFSAERPKGSFSTLEIQRTEQGDSAMYLCASSPGGDEYFGPGTRLTVT.

This sequence joins TRBV7-9 and TRBJ1-1; D not certain. CDR1 is SEHNR and CDR2 is FQNEAQ in the germline V gene (reference sequence). The V and J ends lost 5 bases and 0 bases respectively, with 4 bases between them. This CDR3 has 12 amino acids. The CDR3 loop reads CASSPMNTEAFF. DNA of the CDR3: TGTGCCAGCAGCCCCATGAACACTGAAGCTTTCTTT.

This clone was counted a few times. This sequence joins TRBV6-5 and TRBJ1-1; no firm D call. Germline V gives CDR1 MNHEY, CDR2 SVGAGI. The CDR3 is 14 amino acids. Trimming pared 2 bases from V and 0 bases from J, leaving 7 bases between. The CDR3 bases are TGTGCCAGCAGTTACGCGGCCATGAACACTGAAGCTTTCTTT. Amino acid sequence: CASSYAAMNTEAFF.

This chain links TRBV5-1 with TRBJ1-1, with D perhaps TRBD1 (5 bases). The CDR3 length is 13 residues. The ends were cut back, 2 bases at V and 4 bases at J, with 9 bases in the middle. Germline CDR1 reads SGHRS; CDR2 reads YFSETQ. The CDR3 nucleotides are TGCGCCAGCAGCTTAAGTGGGGGCACTGAAGCTTTCTTT. Its protein product is CASSLSGGTEAFF. Drawing the rest from reference TRBV5-1 and TRBJ1-1, the complete variable domain is KAGVTQTPRYLIKTRGQQVTLSCSPISGHRSVSWYQQTPGQGLQFLFEYFSETQRNKGNFPGRFSGRQFSNSRSEMNVSTLELGDSALYLCASSLSGGTEAFFGQGTRLTVV.

The chain uses TRBV6-5 and TRBJ1-1; 7 nucleotides agree with TRBD1. The germline CDR1 and CDR2 sequences are MNHEY and SVGAGI. The CDR3 has 14 residues. V was clipped by 6 bases and J by 4 bases; unmatched bases: 8. This CDR3 reads CASRSQGQITEAFF. The CDR3 bases are TGTGCCAGCAGATCACAGGGACAGATCACTGAAGCTTTCTTT.

This clone was recorded once. The V call is TRBV15, the J call TRBJ2-1; TRBD1 or TRBD2 may be the D gene (5 bases each). The CDR3 loop spans 15 amino acids. Trimming removed 8 bases from V and 3 bases from J, with 17 bases in between. CDR1 and CDR2 (germline): LNHNV, YYDKDF (reference sequence). The CDR3 bases are TGTGCCACCCACCTCCTGGGGACGGACTACAATGAGCAGTTCTTC. Translation gives CATHLLGTDYNEQFF.

DNA of the CDR3: TGCGCCAGCAGCCAAGAGGGACAGATGCTCTACGAGCAGTACTTC. It specifies CASSQEGQMLYEQYF. J is TRBJ2-7 and V is TRBV4-1; 7 bases fit TRBD1. Germline V lookup: CDR1 MGHRA, CDR2 YSYEKL. The CDR3 covers 15 residues. J was trimmed by 3 bases and V by 0 bases; bases with no gene match: 5.